This is a list of T cell receptor beta chains from one sample in a study of blood T cell repertoires in COVID-19. The table came from immunoSEQ multiplex PCR; TCRdb's copy has only in-frame clones and leaves some out. This sample has 300,000 to 350,000 clones; 83% occur once, and the top ten carry 2.5% to 3%. Sequenced material: peripheral blood. Receptors originate from a man younger than 40 with active or convalescent COVID-19. The CDR3 runs from the conserved cysteine through the conserved F or W. A D gene is named only where the DNA matches it firmly. A row's size may be missing; if present it is once, few, many or a size class.

CDR3 length: 15
V gene: TRBV6-5
D gene: NA
clone size: once
J gene: TRBJ2-5
CDR3 protein: CASRGRTAEWETQYF
CDR3 DNA: TGTGCCAGCAGGGGAAGGACAGCCGAATGGGAGACCCAGTACTTC

CDR3 length: 14
V gene: TRBV29-1
D gene: NA
clone size: NA
J gene: TRBJ1-4
CDR3 protein: CSVGQGSTNEKLFF
CDR3 DNA: TGCAGCGTCGGTCAGGGATCAACTAATGAAAAACTGTTTTTT

CDR3 length: 12
V gene: TRBV2
D gene: NA
clone size: few
J gene: TRBJ1-6
CDR3 protein: CASNPGYSPLHF
CDR3 DNA: TGTGCCAGCAATCCAGGGTACTCACCCCTCCACTTT

CDR3 length: 15
V gene: TRBV5-1
D gene: TRBD1
clone size: NA
J gene: TRBJ2-5
CDR3 protein: CASSRTGGAGETQYF
CDR3 DNA: TGCGCCAGCAGCCGTACAGGGGGCGCGGGAGAGACCCAGTACTTC

CDR3 length: 16
V gene: TRBV6-6
D gene: TRBD2
clone size: NA
J gene: TRBJ2-7
CDR3 protein: CASSYSKASGNPEQYF
CDR3 DNA: TGTGCCAGCAGTTACTCGAAGGCTAGCGGGAACCCCGAGCAGTACTTC

CDR3 length: 16
V gene: TRBV28
D gene: NA
clone size: NA
J gene: TRBJ2-2
CDR3 protein: CASTRGWPENTGELFF
CDR3 DNA: TGTGCCAGCACCCGAGGGTGGCCAGAGAACACCGGGGAGCTGTTTTTT

CDR3 length: 13
V gene: TRBV28
D gene: TRBD2
clone size: NA
J gene: TRBJ2-7
CDR3 protein: CASSLFLAGEQYF
CDR3 DNA: TGTGCCAGCAGTTTATTCTTAGCGGGGGAGCAGTACTTC

CDR3 length: 13
V gene: TRBV5-1
D gene: TRBD2
clone size: few
J gene: TRBJ2-7
CDR3 protein: CASSWGLANEQYF
CDR3 DNA: TGCGCCAGCAGCTGGGGACTAGCAAATGAGCAGTACTTC

CDR3 length: 16
V gene: TRBV7-9
D gene: TRBD2
clone size: NA
J gene: TRBJ2-2
CDR3 protein: CASSLGLAGVTGELFF
CDR3 DNA: TGTGCCAGCAGCCTCGGACTAGCGGGAGTAACCGGGGAGCTGTTTTTT

CDR3 length: 15
V gene: TRBV6-5
D gene: TRBD1
clone size: once
J gene: TRBJ2-3
CDR3 protein: CASSRTGEGPDTQYF
CDR3 DNA: TGTGCCAGCAGTCGGACAGGAGAGGGCCCAGATACGCAGTATTTT

CDR3 length: 15
V gene: TRBV6-6
D gene: TRBD1
clone size: NA
J gene: TRBJ1-6
CDR3 protein: CASSYTGQGASPLHF
CDR3 DNA: TGTGCCAGCAGTTACACCGGACAGGGGGCTTCACCCCTCCACTTT

CDR3 length: 14
V gene: TRBV6-6
D gene: NA
clone size: NA
J gene: TRBJ1-5
CDR3 protein: CASGWGGGNQPQHF
CDR3 DNA: TGTGCCAGCGGTTGGGGTGGGGGCAACCAGCCCCAGCATTTT

CDR3 length: 18
V gene: TRBV29-1
D gene: TRBD1
clone size: NA
J gene: TRBJ1-4
CDR3 protein: CSVEERGRARRANEKLFF
CDR3 DNA: TGCAGCGTTGAAGAGAGGGGGCGGGCGCGCAGGGCTAATGAAAAACTGTTTTTT

CDR3 length: 15
V gene: TRBV5-1
D gene: TRBD1
clone size: NA
J gene: TRBJ1-2
CDR3 protein: CASSLGGQGRNGYTF
CDR3 DNA: TGCGCCAGCAGCTTGGGGGGACAGGGAAGGAATGGCTACACCTTC

CDR3 length: 13
V gene: TRBV5-4
D gene: NA
clone size: once
J gene: TRBJ1-1
CDR3 protein: CASSRTGTSEAFF
CDR3 DNA: TGTGCCAGCAGCCGTACCGGGACTTCTGAAGCTTTCTTT

CDR3 length: 15
V gene: TRBV28
D gene: NA
clone size: NA
J gene: TRBJ1-1
CDR3 protein: CASSSMGGTLFWAFF
CDR3 DNA: TGTGCCAGCAGTTCAATGGGGGGGACCCTCTTCTGGGCTTTCTTT

CDR3 length: 15
V gene: TRBV6-6
D gene: NA
clone size: once
J gene: TRBJ1-2
CDR3 protein: CASITTQPSNYGYTF
CDR3 DNA: TGTGCCAGCATCACTACTCAACCCTCTAACTATGGCTACACCTTC

CDR3 length: 15
V gene: TRBV7-6
D gene: NA
clone size: NA
J gene: TRBJ2-3
CDR3 protein: CASSSTGSSTDTQYF
CDR3 DNA: TGTGCCAGCAGCTCGACAGGTTCGAGCACAGATACGCAGTATTTT

CDR3 length: 15
V gene: TRBV28
D gene: NA
clone size: NA
J gene: TRBJ1-3
CDR3 protein: CASSLARADGNTIYF
CDR3 DNA: TGTGCCAGCAGTTTGGCCAGGGCAGACGGAAACACCATATATTTT

CDR3 length: 16
V gene: TRBV3-1/TRBV3-2
D gene: TRBD1
clone size: NA
J gene: TRBJ2-5
CDR3 protein: CASSQGGTGEGETQYF
CDR3 DNA: TGTGCCAGCAGCCAAGGGGGGACAGGGGAAGGGGAGACCCAGTACTTC

CDR3 length: 13
V gene: TRBV4-2
D gene: NA
clone size: NA
J gene: TRBJ1-4
CDR3 protein: CASSQGTGDKLFF
CDR3 DNA: TGTGCCAGCAGCCAAGGGACTGGCGACAAACTGTTTTTT

CDR3 length: 15
V gene: TRBV7-3
D gene: TRBD1
clone size: NA
J gene: TRBJ2-6
CDR3 protein: CASSSTGTGANVLTF
CDR3 DNA: TGTGCCAGCAGCTCGACAGGGACTGGGGCCAACGTCCTGACTTTC

CDR3 length: 14
V gene: TRBV6-5
D gene: TRBD1
clone size: NA
J gene: TRBJ2-1
CDR3 protein: CASSRDRGYNEQFF
CDR3 DNA: TGTGCCAGCAGTAGGGACAGGGGATACAATGAGCAGTTCTTC

CDR3 length: 19
V gene: TRBV24-1
D gene: TRBD2
clone size: NA
J gene: TRBJ2-3
CDR3 protein: CATSDFASGGQFSTDTQYF
CDR3 DNA: TGTGCCACCAGTGATTTTGCTAGCGGGGGACAATTTAGCACAGATACGCAGTATTTT

CDR3 length: 15
V gene: TRBV27
D gene: NA
clone size: NA
J gene: TRBJ2-3
CDR3 protein: CASSLNPTYGDTQYF
CDR3 DNA: TGTGCCAGCAGTTTAAACCCGACCTACGGGGATACGCAGTATTTT

CDR3 length: 17
V gene: TRBV24-1
D gene: TRBD1
clone size: once
J gene: TRBJ1-5
CDR3 protein: CATSDTRDSNSNQPQHF
CDR3 DNA: TGTGCCACCAGTGATACGCGGGACAGCAATAGCAATCAGCCCCAGCATTTT

CDR3 length: 12
V gene: TRBV12-3/TRBV12-4
D gene: NA
clone size: NA
J gene: TRBJ1-2
CDR3 protein: CASSPRSGGYTF
CDR3 DNA: TGTGCCAGCAGCCCCCGAAGTGGCGGCTACACCTTC

CDR3 length: 16
V gene: TRBV7-2
D gene: TRBD1
clone size: NA
J gene: TRBJ1-3
CDR3 protein: CASRPPGQSSGNTIYF
CDR3 DNA: TGTGCCAGCAGACCTCCGGGACAGAGCTCTGGAAACACCATATATTTT

CDR3 length: 14
V gene: TRBV30
D gene: NA
clone size: NA
J gene: TRBJ1-2
CDR3 protein: CAWSVTRGVDGYTF
CDR3 DNA: TGTGCCTGGAGTGTGACCAGGGGAGTGGATGGCTACACCTTC

CDR3 length: 13
V gene: TRBV6-2/TRBV6-3
D gene: NA
clone size: few
J gene: TRBJ1-2
CDR3 protein: CASSYSNGYGYTF
CDR3 DNA: TGTGCCAGCAGTTACTCGAACGGGTATGGCTACACCTTC

CDR3 length: 15
V gene: TRBV16
D gene: TRBD2
clone size: few
J gene: TRBJ2-7
CDR3 protein: CASSQFLAGTYEQYF
CDR3 DNA: TGTGCCAGCAGCCAATTCCTAGCGGGGACTTACGAGCAGTACTTC

CDR3 length: 15
V gene: TRBV6-5
D gene: TRBD2
clone size: NA
J gene: TRBJ2-3
CDR3 protein: CASSPRSSGIDTQYF
CDR3 DNA: TGTGCCAGCTCCCCAAGGTCTAGCGGGATAGATACGCAGTATTTT

CDR3 length: 14
V gene: TRBV20-1
D gene: TRBD1
clone size: NA
J gene: TRBJ1-1
CDR3 protein: CSASGQGGNTEAFF
CDR3 DNA: TGCAGTGCTAGTGGACAGGGGGGTAACACTGAAGCTTTCTTT

CDR3 length: 16
V gene: TRBV9
D gene: NA
clone size: NA
J gene: TRBJ2-7
CDR3 protein: CASSTPGDFPSYEQYF
CDR3 DNA: TGTGCCAGCTCCACACCTGGGGACTTTCCCTCCTACGAGCAGTACTTC

CDR3 length: 18
V gene: TRBV28
D gene: NA
clone size: NA
J gene: TRBJ2-3
CDR3 protein: CASSPLSHSDPSTDTQYF
CDR3 DNA: TGTGCCAGCAGTCCACTGAGTCATAGCGACCCGAGCACAGATACGCAGTATTTT

CDR3 length: 13
V gene: TRBV24-1
D gene: TRBD1
clone size: NA
J gene: TRBJ1-2
CDR3 protein: CATTDRAGYGYTF
CDR3 DNA: TGTGCCACCACGGACAGGGCCGGCTATGGCTACACCTTC

CDR3 length: 15
V gene: TRBV3-1/TRBV3-2
D gene: NA
clone size: NA
J gene: TRBJ1-1
CDR3 protein: CASSLYRDWNTEAFF
CDR3 DNA: TGTGCCAGCAGCCTTTACAGGGATTGGAACACTGAAGCTTTCTTT

CDR3 length: 15
V gene: TRBV24-1
D gene: NA
clone size: NA
J gene: TRBJ2-1
CDR3 protein: CATSESGWQYNEQFF
CDR3 DNA: TGTGCCACCTCCGAATCAGGCTGGCAATACAATGAGCAGTTCTTC

CDR3 length: 12
V gene: TRBV2
D gene: NA
clone size: NA
J gene: TRBJ2-7
CDR3 protein: CASRGAAYEQYF
CDR3 DNA: TGTGCCTCCAGGGGGGCTGCCTACGAGCAGTACTTC

CDR3 length: 14
V gene: TRBV3-1/TRBV3-2
D gene: NA
clone size: NA
J gene: TRBJ1-1
CDR3 protein: CASSPNSMNTEAFF
CDR3 DNA: TGTGCCAGCAGCCCGAACTCTATGAACACTGAAGCTTTCTTT

CDR3 length: 11
V gene: TRBV19
D gene: NA
clone size: NA
J gene: TRBJ1-1
CDR3 protein: CASLRNTEAFF
CDR3 DNA: TGTGCCAGCCTCCGGAACACTGAAGCTTTCTTT

CDR3 length: 16
V gene: TRBV7-8
D gene: TRBD1
clone size: NA
J gene: TRBJ2-1
CDR3 protein: CASGVRGSRSYNEQFF
CDR3 DNA: TGTGCCAGCGGAGTCAGGGGGAGTCGGTCCTACAATGAGCAGTTCTTC

CDR3 length: 17
V gene: TRBV4-1
D gene: TRBD1
clone size: NA
J gene: TRBJ2-7
CDR3 protein: CASSQSGTGGFSYEQYF
CDR3 DNA: TGCGCCAGCAGCCAATCCGGAACAGGGGGCTTCTCCTACGAGCAGTACTTC

CDR3 length: 13
V gene: TRBV11-2
D gene: NA
clone size: NA
J gene: TRBJ2-3
CDR3 protein: CASSSQGEDTQYF
CDR3 DNA: TGTGCCAGCAGCTCCCAGGGTGAGGATACGCAGTATTTT

CDR3 length: 13
V gene: TRBV28
D gene: NA
clone size: NA
J gene: TRBJ2-1
CDR3 protein: CASSLISRSEQFF
CDR3 DNA: TGTGCCAGCAGTTTAATCAGTAGGAGTGAGCAGTTCTTC

CDR3 length: 15
V gene: TRBV19
D gene: NA
clone size: once
J gene: TRBJ1-4
CDR3 protein: CASSPDPGRVGKLFF
CDR3 DNA: TGTGCCAGTAGTCCAGACCCGGGGAGGGTCGGAAAACTGTTTTTT

CDR3 length: 15
V gene: TRBV5-1
D gene: TRBD1
clone size: NA
J gene: TRBJ1-4
CDR3 protein: CASSFGRQGGEKLFF
CDR3 DNA: TGCGCCAGCAGCTTTGGGCGACAGGGGGGTGAAAAACTGTTTTTT

CDR3 length: 20
V gene: TRBV6-1
D gene: NA
clone size: NA
J gene: TRBJ1-4
CDR3 protein: CASSELMNRVISSTNEKLFF
CDR3 DNA: TGTGCCAGCAGTGAATTAATGAACAGGGTGATATCCTCCACTAATGAAAAACTGTTTTTT

CDR3 length: 13
V gene: TRBV12-3/TRBV12-4
D gene: TRBD1
clone size: NA
J gene: TRBJ1-4
CDR3 protein: CASSLTGVEKLFF
CDR3 DNA: TGTGCCAGCAGTTTAACAGGGGTGGAAAAACTGTTTTTT

CDR3 length: 15
V gene: TRBV28
D gene: TRBD2
clone size: NA
J gene: TRBJ2-1
CDR3 protein: CASSSQGLENNEQFF
CDR3 DNA: TGTGCCAGCAGTAGTCAAGGACTAGAAAACAATGAGCAGTTCTTC

CDR3 length: 13
V gene: TRBV9
D gene: NA
clone size: NA
J gene: TRBJ2-5
CDR3 protein: CASSPGAQETQYF
CDR3 DNA: TGTGCCAGCAGCCCAGGGGCCCAAGAGACCCAGTACTTC

CDR3 length: 15
V gene: TRBV5-4
D gene: NA
clone size: NA
J gene: TRBJ1-1
CDR3 protein: CASSEPGRGDTEAFF
CDR3 DNA: TGTGCCAGCAGCGAGCCGGGCAGGGGTGACACTGAAGCTTTCTTT

CDR3 length: 13
V gene: TRBV28
D gene: NA
clone size: few
J gene: TRBJ2-7
CDR3 protein: CASRRDNSYEQYF
CDR3 DNA: TGTGCCAGCCGCCGGGACAACTCCTACGAGCAGTACTTC

CDR3 length: 14
V gene: TRBV7-2
D gene: TRBD1
clone size: NA
J gene: TRBJ2-3
CDR3 protein: CASSVRDRAYTQYF
CDR3 DNA: TGTGCCAGCAGCGTCCGGGACAGGGCATATACGCAGTATTTT

CDR3 length: 17
V gene: TRBV9
D gene: NA
clone size: NA
J gene: TRBJ1-3
CDR3 protein: CASSAGAYGYSGNTIYF
CDR3 DNA: TGTGCCAGCAGCGCAGGGGCCTACGGGTACTCTGGAAACACCATATATTTT